These T cell receptor beta chains were read from a single sample in a study of identical twins. TCRdb called the 5' RACE reads again in MiXCR, with one record for every CDR3 protein. The sample lists around 1.7 million distinct CDR3 sequences, less than 35% occurring once. Sequenced input: cord blood. The receptors shown here come from a newborn girl in good health. Each CDR3 is given with its conserved first and last residue. The D gene is left open where the match is weak. Only part of the rows carry a size: once, few, many, or a class if the clone is expanded.

J gene | clone size | D gene | V gene | CDR3 protein | CDR3 DNA
TRBJ1-5 | NA | NA | TRBV28 | CASSLVTYSNQPQHF | TGTGCCAGCAGTTTGGTGACATATAGCAATCAGCCCCAGCATTTT
TRBJ2-1 | few | NA | TRBV10-3 | CAISESVESYNEQFF | TGTGCCATCAGTGAGTCGGTCGAGTCTTACAATGAGCAGTTCTTC
TRBJ1-2 | NA | NA | TRBV3-1 | CASSLRGWGGGYTF | TGTGCCAGCAGCCTCAGGGGCTGGGGAGGTGGCTACACCTTC
TRBJ2-7 | NA | TRBD2 | TRBV5-1 | CASSWILAGGSSYEQYF | TGCGCCAGCAGCTGGATCCTAGCGGGGGGGTCCTCCTACGAGCAGTACTTC
TRBJ1-1 | once | NA | TRBV3-1 | CASSHDQGVGTEAFF | TGTGCCAGCAGCCATGATCAAGGAGTTGGAACTGAAGCTTTCTTT
TRBJ1-1 | NA | TRBD1 | TRBV18 | CASSPEKNRGNTEAFF | TGTGCCAGCTCACCTGAGAAAAACAGGGGGAACACTGAAGCTTTCTTT
TRBJ2-1 | NA | TRBD1 | TRBV18 | CASWDREWYNEQFF | TGTGCCAGCTGGGACAGGGAATGGTACAATGAGCAGTTCTTC
TRBJ2-3 | few | TRBD2 | TRBV5-1 | CASSTTSGTDTQYF | TGCGCCAGCAGTACGACTAGCGGCACAGATACGCAGTATTTT
TRBJ2-4 | many | NA | TRBV7-2 | CASSFAGKNIQYF | TGTGCCAGCAGCTTCGCGGGGAAAAACATTCAGTACTTC
TRBJ2-7 | NA | NA | TRBV11-2 | CASSPIGPAASSYEQYF | TGTGCCAGCAGCCCGATCGGGCCAGCGGCAAGCTCCTACGAGCAGTACTTC
TRBJ2-1 | few | TRBD2 | TRBV20-1 | CSARDWGEGHNEQFF | TGCAGTGCTAGAGATTGGGGGGAGGGCCACAATGAGCAGTTCTTC
TRBJ2-5 | NA | TRBD2 | TRBV6-2/TRBV6-3 | CASSSTSRDGTQYF | TGTGCCAGCTCGTCGACTAGCCGGGACGGGACCCAGTACTTC
TRBJ2-1 | many | TRBD1 | TRBV5-1 | CASSQTGESYNEQFF | TGCGCCAGCAGCCAGACAGGGGAATCCTACAATGAGCAGTTCTTC
TRBJ2-5 | NA | TRBD2 | TRBV7-2 | CASRLRLAEETQYF | TGTGCCAGCAGGTTGAGACTAGCAGAAGAGACCCAGTACTTC
TRBJ2-7 | few | NA | TRBV28 | CASSAQGSHEQYF | TGTGCCAGCAGTGCCCAGGGTTCCCACGAGCAGTACTTC
TRBJ2-3 | NA | NA | TRBV19 | CASSIQPGYADTQYF | TGTGCCAGTAGTATCCAGCCTGGTTACGCAGATACGCAGTATTTT
TRBJ1-5 | few | TRBD1 | TRBV2 | CASKPQGAYQPQHF | TGTGCCAGCAAGCCGCAGGGGGCTTATCAGCCCCAGCATTTT
TRBJ2-5 | few | TRBD2 | TRBV7-8 | CASSFRLAGVFQETQYF | TGTGCCAGCAGCTTCAGACTAGCGGGGGTTTTCCAAGAGACCCAGTACTTC
TRBJ2-3 | NA | NA | TRBV21-1 | CARGTAYWSTDTQYF | TGTGCCAGAGGGACAGCCTACTGGAGCACAGATACGCAGTATTTT
TRBJ2-7 | few | NA | TRBV7-9 | CASSLRDGPGLSYEQYF | TGTGCCAGCAGCTTAAGAGATGGTCCAGGCTTATCCTACGAGCAGTACTTC
TRBJ1-3 | few | NA | TRBV12-3/TRBV12-4 | CASSSLTQGTGNTIYF | TGTGCCAGCAGTTCCCTAACACAGGGAACTGGAAACACCATATATTTT
TRBJ2-1 | NA | TRBD2 | TRBV7-2 | CASSLEALAVYNEQFF | TGTGCCAGCAGCTTAGAAGCCCTAGCGGTCTACAATGAGCAGTTCTTC
TRBJ2-5 | NA | NA | TRBV20-1 | CSAREWVSQETQYF | TGCAGTGCTAGAGAATGGGTCTCCCAAGAGACCCAGTACTTC
TRBJ2-3 | few | NA | TRBV5-1 | CASSYPRTGVSDTQYF | TGCGCCAGCAGCTACCCCCGGACGGGAGTTTCGGATACGCAGTATTTT
TRBJ2-1 | few | NA | TRBV5-1 | CASSCARDSYNEQFF | TGCGCCAGCAGCTGCGCGCGGGACAGCTACAATGAGCAGTTCTTC
TRBJ2-5 | NA | TRBD1 | TRBV6-6 | CASTAQGQQETQYF | TGTGCCAGCACCGCACAGGGGCAGCAAGAGACCCAGTACTTC
TRBJ2-3 | NA | NA | TRBV6-5 | CASSYSWPGSTDTQYF | TGTGCCAGCAGTTACTCGTGGCCAGGGAGCACAGATACGCAGTATTTT
TRBJ1-2 | few | TRBD1 | TRBV2 | CASTSQGQGGNGYTF | TGTGCCAGCACCTCCCAGGGACAGGGGGGGAATGGCTACACCTTC
TRBJ2-7 | few | NA | TRBV3-1 | CASSQGGVGEQYF | TGTGCCAGCAGCCAAGGAGGGGTCGGCGAGCAGTACTTC